What follows describes a single T cell receptor beta chain. The antigen it recognizes is unknown. Qualities for individual bases were not recorded, and no much larger clone is one base off. The sample belongs to a study of blood T cell repertoires in COVID-19 (dated by TCRdb to about 2020). Broadly, across the study: Collaborator samples came from the United States, Italy and Spain and covered acute and convalescent phases of COVID-19. The material from the prospective study consisted of cDNA or gDNA derived from T cells, B-cell-depleted T cells, or PBMCs. The repertoires were released in a freely available public database intended as a resource for research on the immune response to SARS-CoV-2. The samples were drawn from two sources: the first 160 participants of the ongoing ImmuneRACE study, and 1,200 or so subjects contributed by 6 global collaborators. The sample metadata nearly always contained a de-identified subject ID, COVID-19 status, age in years and sex. Where available, HLA class I and class II types were obtained from metadata supplied by the sample provider rather than from assay-based typing. Subjects who had been exposed to COVID-19, were actively infected with it, or had recovered from it provided the deeply sampled blood TCRbeta repertoires that made up the dataset. What the research found in general, with its limitations: Clinical and demographic metadata were provided uncurated, with the amount varying by source and participant.

From the germline V gene, CDR1 is MDHEN and CDR2 is SYDVKM. The CDR3 spans 15 residues, from the cysteine through the phenylalanine. CDR3 DNA is the only sequence kept; it has 45 bases, read in frame from the first base. V drops 4 bases and J drops 5 bases, leaving 12 bases in between. Each collaborating institution followed its own protocols to collect whole blood in K2EDTA tubes. For TCRbeta analysis, collaborator samples were shipped as frozen whole blood, as isolated PBMCs, or as DNA extracted from either sample type. TCRbeta CDR3 regions were amplified from genomic DNA by means of the immunoSEQ Assay, a bias-controlled multiplex PCR. The published analysis was carried out like this. The number of nucleated cells in each sample was estimated by amplification of reference gene primers within the assay. To quantify the absolute abundance of each unique TCRbeta CDR3 rearrangement, sequence reads were collapsed and filtered. For each sample, productive Simpson clonality was calculated as the square root of Simpson's diversity index over productive rearrangements. The table comes from immuneACCESS by way of TCRdb, which keeps in-frame sequences with V and J called. Part of the clones is missing from these tables; in studies checked, under half for an unresolved V gene and the rest for unknown reasons. V and J calls plus clone size are reproduced from that table; the DNA served to infer D and trimming. This sample holds 150,000 or so clones; around 86% were observed only once. Around 6.5% of the sample is taken by the ten largest.

The V and J segments used are TRBV28 and TRBJ1-6; the D gene is perhaps TRBD1, from 6 matching bases. The material sequenced was peripheral blood. The TCR comes from a man aged 80 or over with acute or convalescent COVID-19. The CDR3 region has the sequence CASSSQGLDNSPLHF. Here is the DNA: TGTGCCAGCAGTTCCCAGGGGCTGGATAATTCACCCCTCCACTTT.